Shown below are 8 T cell receptor beta chains from a single sample sequenced in a study of T cells in Graves' hyperthyroidism and ophthalmopathy. Using RNA transcripts as the source, TCR beta CDR3 regions were amplified. RT-PCR in the first round (using the HTBI primer set) targeted the TCR CDR3. Each CDR3 protein is one row after TCRdb ran MiXCR on the multiplex PCR reads. The profile shows under 650,000 distinct CDR3 sequences, around 15% of them singletons. The specimen was blood. All receptors come from a woman aged 25 to 39 with Graves' hyperthyroidism.

This clonotype showed up many times. The chain couples TRBV7-2 to TRBJ2-5, with D perhaps being TRBD1 or TRBD2 (5 bases each). The CDR3 runs 14 residues. Looked up from germline, CDR1 is SGHTA and CDR2 is FQGNSA. Trimming shortened V by 5 bases and J by 1 base, and 11 bases separated the two germline ends. The CDR3 bases are TGTGCCAGCAGCACCCGGGACCCCCAAGAGACCCAGTACTTC. Encoded protein: CASSTRDPQETQYF. Complete variable domain (other parts from reference TRBV7-2 and TRBJ2-5): GAGVSQSPSNKVTEKGKDVELRCDPISGHTALYWYRQSLGQGLEFLIYFQGNSAPDKSGLPSDRFSAERTGGSVSTLTIQRTQQEDSAVYLCASSTRDPQETQYFGPGTRLLVL.

This clonotype was detected ten times or more. V and J are TRBV29-1 and TRBJ2-1; the D is unclear. Deletions cut 2 bases from V and 9 bases from J, with 8 bases between. The CDR3 extends over 11 amino acids. Germline CDR1 reads SQVTM; CDR2 reads ANQGSEA. The CDR3 region is CSVELGSEQFF. The CDR3, as DNA: TGCAGCGTTGAATTGGGCAGTGAGCAGTTCTTC.

This clonotype showed up just a few times. V usage is TRBV20-1 and J usage is TRBJ2-5, with TRBD1 identical over 7 bases. The V gene's germline CDR1 is DFQATT and CDR2 SNEGSKA (reference sequence). J lost 11 bases, V lost 0 bases, and 12 bases had no gene match. CDR3 length: 14 residues. CDR3 sequence (DNA): TGCAGTGCTAGAGACCCCCCTAACTGGGACAGACAGTACTTC. Translating gives CSARDPPNWDRQYF.

This clonotype was found many times. The rearrangement links TRBV20-1 to TRBJ1-1; D is unresolved. The germline V gene encodes CDR1 DFQATT and CDR2 SNEGSKA (reference sequence). The CDR3 length is 11 residues. V was cut by 3 bases and J by 4 bases, with 6 bases left in between. CDR3 residues: CSASRATEAFF. As DNA, the CDR3 is TGCAGTGCTAGTCGGGCCACTGAAGCTTTCTTT.

This clonotype occurred many times. The chain joins TRBV27 to TRBJ2-1, with D perhaps matching TRBD2 (6 bases). Germline CDR1 reads MNHEY; CDR2 reads SMNVEV (reference sequence). CDR3 length equals 15 residues. The V end was cut by 6 bases, the J end by 4 bases, with 16 bases between. Written as DNA, the CDR3 is TGTGCCAGCAGGGGGGGACCACGAGGGTACAATGAGCAGTTCTTC. It specifies CASRGGPRGYNEQFF.

This clonotype was detected ten times or more. The rearrangement joins TRBV3-1 to TRBJ1-2, with D maybe TRBD1 (5 bases). The germline gives CDR1 LGHDT, CDR2 YNNKEL (reference sequence). This CDR3 is 14 amino acids long. Trimming pared 4 bases from V and 7 bases from J, leaving 16 bases between. The CDR3 DNA reads as TGTGCCAGCAGCCGTCTCAGGGTCGGGAGTGGCTACACCTTC. Its translation: CASSRLRVGSGYTF.

This chain uses TRBV5-1 with TRBJ2-1; no clear D gene. The germline V and J ends were trimmed by 0 bases and 4 bases, with 8 bases remaining between them. Germline CDR1 SGHRS, CDR2 YFSETQ. CDR3 length: 14 residues. DNA for the CDR3: TGCGCCAGCAGCTTGGTTGGGGAATACAATGAGCAGTTCTTC. Protein sequence: CASSLVGEYNEQFF. The full variable domain, completed using reference TRBV5-1 and TRBJ2-1, is KAGVTQTPRYLIKTRGQQVTLSCSPISGHRSVSWYQQTPGQGLQFLFEYFSETQRNKGNFPGRFSGRQFSNSRSEMNVSTLELGDSALYLCASSLVGEYNEQFFGPGTRLTVL.

The chain carries TRBV27 and TRBJ1-6; weak D call: TRBD1 (5 bases). Germline V CDR1 and CDR2: MNHEY, SMNVEV (reference sequence). The CDR3 contains 14 residues. The ends were cut back, 6 bases at V and 10 bases at J, with 16 bases in the middle. CDR3 coding DNA: TGTGCCAGCAGAGCAGGGAAGGCGCACTCACCCCTCCACTTT. This gives the protein CASRAGKAHSPLHF.